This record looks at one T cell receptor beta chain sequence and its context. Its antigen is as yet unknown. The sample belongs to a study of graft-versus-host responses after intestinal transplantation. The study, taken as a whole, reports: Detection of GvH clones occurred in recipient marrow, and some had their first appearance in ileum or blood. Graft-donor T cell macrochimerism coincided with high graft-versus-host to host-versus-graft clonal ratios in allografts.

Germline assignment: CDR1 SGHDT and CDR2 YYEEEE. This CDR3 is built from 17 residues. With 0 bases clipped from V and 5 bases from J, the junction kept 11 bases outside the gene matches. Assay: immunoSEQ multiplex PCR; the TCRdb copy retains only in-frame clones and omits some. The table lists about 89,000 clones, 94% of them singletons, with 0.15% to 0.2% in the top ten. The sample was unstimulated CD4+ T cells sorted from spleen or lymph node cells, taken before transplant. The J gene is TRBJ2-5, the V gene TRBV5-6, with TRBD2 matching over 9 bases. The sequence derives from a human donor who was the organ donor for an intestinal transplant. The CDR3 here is CASSLGPLGGGAETQYF. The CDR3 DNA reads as TGTGCCAGCAGCTTGGGCCCTCTGGGCGGGGGGGCGGAGACCCAGTACTTC.